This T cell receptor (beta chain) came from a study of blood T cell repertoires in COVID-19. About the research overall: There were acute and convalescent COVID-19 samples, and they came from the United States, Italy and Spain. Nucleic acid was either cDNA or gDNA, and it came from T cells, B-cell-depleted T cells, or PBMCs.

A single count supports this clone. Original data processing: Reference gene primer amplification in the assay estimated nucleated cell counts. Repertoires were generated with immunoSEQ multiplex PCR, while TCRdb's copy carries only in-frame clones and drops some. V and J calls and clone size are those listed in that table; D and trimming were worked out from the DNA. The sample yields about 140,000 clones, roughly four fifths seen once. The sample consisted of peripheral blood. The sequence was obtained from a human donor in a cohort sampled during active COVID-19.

CDR3 residues: CASSQLDYVQETQYF. As DNA, the CDR3 is TGTGCCAGCAGCCAGCTGGACTATGTTCAAGAGACCCAGTACTTC. This rearrangement joins TRBV14 to TRBJ2-5; the D gene is possibly TRBD2 (6 bases). The V gene's germline CDR1 is SGHDN and CDR2 FVKESK. V shed 3 bases and J shed 2 bases, with 13 bases lying between them. CDR3 length: 15 amino acids.